The rows below give T cell receptor beta chains drawn from one sample of a study of T cells after yellow fever vaccination. Each CDR3 protein gets one entry after TCRdb re-called the 5' RACE reads with MiXCR. The table lists some 400,000 distinct CDR3 sequences, 6.2% of them singletons, with approximately 16% in the top ten. Source: PBMCs, taken 5 days after the yellow fever booster vaccination. The receptors were gathered from a man aged 25 to 40 who received the YFV17D yellow fever vaccine. The CDR3 runs from the conserved cysteine through the conserved F or W. The D gene is left open where the match is weak. Clone size, where shown, is once, few, many, or a class for clones that have expanded.

size,V,D,J,DNA,CDR3
many,TRBV4-3,.,TRBJ1-1,TGCGCCAGCAGCCAAGATCGAGGGCTGGGTGAAGCTTTCTTT,CASSQDRGLGEAFF
few,TRBV20-1,.,TRBJ1-1,TGCAGTGCTAGAGGGGGCGATTCTGAAGCTTTCTTT,CSARGGDSEAFF
.,TRBV7-8,.,TRBJ2-3,TGTGCCAGCAGCTTAGCCCCCGGGGAGGTCTTCGCAGATACGCAGTATTTT,CASSLAPGEVFADTQYF
.,TRBV5-8,TRBD1,TRBJ2-4,TGTGCCAGCAGCCCGCTACAGGGGAACAAAAACATTCAGTACTTC,CASSPLQGNKNIQYF
few,TRBV29-1,.,TRBJ2-5,TGCAGCGGACTACTAGTCAAACTAGAGACCCAGTACTTC,CSGLLVKLETQYF
.,TRBV5-1,.,TRBJ1-5,TGCGCCAGCAGCTTGGGGGGCCCGGGGGGCAATCAGCCCCAGCATTTT,CASSLGGPGGNQPQHF
few,TRBV5-1,.,TRBJ1-3,TGCGCCAGCAGCTTGGACGTCCCGGGAAACACCATATATTTT,CASSLDVPGNTIYF
few,TRBV19,TRBD1,TRBJ2-3,TGTGCCAGTAGAGACCGGGACAGGGTCCCAGATACGCAGTATTTT,CASRDRDRVPDTQYF
few,TRBV20-1,TRBD2,TRBJ2-3,TGCAGTGCTTCGGGACTAGCGGGGTACACAGATACGCAGTATTTT,CSASGLAGYTDTQYF
few,TRBV21-1,.,TRBJ2-7,TGTGCCAGCAGCAAAGGGGGGAGGAGGACTAGCGGGAGACCGGGTGGCGAGCAGTACTTC,CASSKGGRRTSGRPGGEQYF
.,TRBV29-1,TRBD2,TRBJ2-3,TGCAGCGTTGCCGGGAGGCAGGACGTGGGAGGCACAGATACGCAGTATTTT,CSVAGRQDVGGTDTQYF
many,TRBV20-1,.,TRBJ1-1,TGCAGTGCTAGAGACTCATACACTGAAGCTTTCTTT,CSARDSYTEAFF
few,TRBV20-1,TRBD2,TRBJ2-7,TGCAGTGCTAGAAACCTAGCGGGAGCGGGCGAGCAGTACTTC,CSARNLAGAGEQYF
many,TRBV7-2,.,TRBJ2-4,TGTGCCAGCAGTTTGCAGACGGGGACCAAGGCCAAAAACATTCAGTACTTC,CASSLQTGTKAKNIQYF
many,TRBV20-1,TRBD1,TRBJ1-4,TGCAGTGCTAGAGATTTGGGACAGGGGAAACTGTTTTTT,CSARDLGQGKLFF
.,TRBV29-1,TRBD2,TRBJ2-3,TGCAGCGTTAGGGGAACTAGCGGGAGCTCTAGCACAGATACGCAGTATTTT,CSVRGTSGSSSTDTQYF
few,TRBV5-6,.,TRBJ2-1,TGTGCCAGCAGCGCGGCTTTCGAGCAGTTCTTC,CASSAAFEQFF
few,TRBV6-5,.,TRBJ1-6,TGTGCCAGCAGTTACTCGAAGCTCTTAAAGGGTTCACCCCTCCACTTT,CASSYSKLLKGSPLHF
.,TRBV6-5,.,TRBJ2-3,TGTGCCAGCAGCTCTTCTAGTCCGATCCGGGTGACAGATACGCAGTATTTT,CASSSSSPIRVTDTQYF
few,TRBV5-1,.,TRBJ2-3,TGCGCCAGCAGCTTGGCCTCTGGAGGGGGCACAGATACGCAGTATTTT,CASSLASGGGTDTQYF
few,TRBV2,.,TRBJ2-2,TGTGCCAGCAAAAGGACTCTCTCAACCGGGGAGCTGTTTTTT,CASKRTLSTGELFF
few,TRBV7-2,TRBD2,TRBJ2-3,TGTGCCAGCAGACTGGAAGCGGGAGGGCCCGAAGCAGATACGCAGTATTTT,CASRLEAGGPEADTQYF
many,TRBV4-2,.,TRBJ2-3,TGTGCCAGCAGCCAAGAGAGGGGCCCTGCAGATACGCAGTATTTT,CASSQERGPADTQYF
few,TRBV12-3/TRBV12-4,TRBD2,TRBJ2-1,TGTGCCTCCACCTATAGCGGGAGCTCCTACAATGAGCAGTTCTTC,CASTYSGSSYNEQFF
many,TRBV20-1,.,TRBJ2-2,TGCAGTGCTCGTTCTAGCGCGGACGGGGAGCTGTTTTTT,CSARSSADGELFF
.,TRBV6-4,.,TRBJ2-1,TGTGCCAGCAGTGACTCGAGGACTCGGCCGAGCTCCTACAATGAGCAGTTCTTC,CASSDSRTRPSSYNEQFF
many,TRBV12-3/TRBV12-4,TRBD1,TRBJ2-7,TGTGCCAGCAGTAATGTCCGCCAGGGGGCGTACGAGCAGTACTTC,CASSNVRQGAYEQYF
many,TRBV10-3,TRBD1,TRBJ1-2,TGTGCCATCAGTGGTGCCGGGACAGGGAAAACTAACTATGGCTACACCTTC,CAISGAGTGKTNYGYTF
.,TRBV12-3/TRBV12-4,.,TRBJ1-1,TGTGCCAGCAGTTCCGGGTCCGTGGGGAACACTGAAGCTTTCTTT,CASSSGSVGNTEAFF
.,TRBV27,TRBD1,TRBJ2-7,TGTGCCAGCAGTCCCAATTCACCGGGACAGGGCCACGAGCAGTACTTC,CASSPNSPGQGHEQYF
many,TRBV10-2,.,TRBJ2-7,TGCGCCAGCAGTCCCCGGGGGCTTAGCTACGAGCAGTACTTC,CASSPRGLSYEQYF
many,TRBV7-2,.,TRBJ2-4,TGTGCCAGCAGCTTAGATGTGAGCATTCAGTACTTC,CASSLDVSIQYF
few,TRBV5-5,.,TRBJ2-2,TGTGCCAGCCGCCTAATCCCACACCCCGGGGAGCTGTTTTTT,CASRLIPHPGELFF
many,TRBV4-3,.,TRBJ2-5,TGCGCCAGCAGCCAAGACCTCAGGGGAGGGGAGACCCAGTACTTC,CASSQDLRGGETQYF
.,TRBV29-1,.,TRBJ1-2,TGCAGCGTTGAAGATAGACGGGCCTATGCGGGCTACACCTTC,CSVEDRRAYAGYTF
.,TRBV7-2,.,TRBJ2-5,TGTGCCAGCAGCCCGGTCGTTTCGTTAGATCTCCAAGAGACCCAGTACTTC,CASSPVVSLDLQETQYF
many,TRBV10-3,TRBD1,TRBJ2-3,TGTGCCATCAGTTGGGGACAGGGTACAGATACGCAGTATTTT,CAISWGQGTDTQYF
many,TRBV5-1,.,TRBJ2-7,TGCGCCAGCAGCTTCGGGAGCTCCTACGAGCAGTACTTC,CASSFGSSYEQYF
.,TRBV5-1,TRBD1,TRBJ2-7,TGCGCCAGCAAGCTGGGGACAGGGAGCTCCTACGAGCAGTACTTC,CASKLGTGSSYEQYF
many,TRBV5-4,TRBD1,TRBJ2-7,TGTGCCAGCAGCCGGACAGGGCCAGGCTTAGAGACCTACGAGCAGTACTTC,CASSRTGPGLETYEQYF
many,TRBV5-1,.,TRBJ2-2,TGCGCCAGCGGGCCGGGGGGCTCCGGGGAGCTGTTTTTT,CASGPGGSGELFF
few,TRBV29-1,.,TRBJ2-2,TGCAGCGTTGCAGGACAGACCCACACCGGGGAGCTGTTTTTT,CSVAGQTHTGELFF